Included here is one TCR beta chain sequence, with context. Its antigen is unidentified. The method was immunoSEQ multiplex PCR; TCRdb's version includes in-frame clones alone and lacks a portion of them. The table includes approximately 100,000 clones, approximately 88% detected once. These data belong to a study of T cell responses to AZD1222 COVID-19 vaccine. Study-level results: Reports say nearly half of spike-specific TCRs go after unmutated variant regions. Receipt of two AZD1222 doses was followed by a rise in Spike-specific TCR breadth and depth.

V lost 5 bases to trimming and J lost 2 bases, with 14 bases between them. Germline CDR1 and CDR2: MNHEY and SVGAGI. The CDR3 runs 15 residues. This receptor was obtained from an adult who received the AZD1222 COVID-19 vaccine. The chain has TRBV6-5 and TRBJ2-3, with unresolved D. Sequencing used peripheral blood, obtained 28 days after the second AZD1222 dose. CDR3 loop: CASSPSFRATDTQYF. CDR3 sequence (DNA): TGTGCCAGCAGTCCCTCCTTCCGTGCCACAGATACGCAGTATTTT.